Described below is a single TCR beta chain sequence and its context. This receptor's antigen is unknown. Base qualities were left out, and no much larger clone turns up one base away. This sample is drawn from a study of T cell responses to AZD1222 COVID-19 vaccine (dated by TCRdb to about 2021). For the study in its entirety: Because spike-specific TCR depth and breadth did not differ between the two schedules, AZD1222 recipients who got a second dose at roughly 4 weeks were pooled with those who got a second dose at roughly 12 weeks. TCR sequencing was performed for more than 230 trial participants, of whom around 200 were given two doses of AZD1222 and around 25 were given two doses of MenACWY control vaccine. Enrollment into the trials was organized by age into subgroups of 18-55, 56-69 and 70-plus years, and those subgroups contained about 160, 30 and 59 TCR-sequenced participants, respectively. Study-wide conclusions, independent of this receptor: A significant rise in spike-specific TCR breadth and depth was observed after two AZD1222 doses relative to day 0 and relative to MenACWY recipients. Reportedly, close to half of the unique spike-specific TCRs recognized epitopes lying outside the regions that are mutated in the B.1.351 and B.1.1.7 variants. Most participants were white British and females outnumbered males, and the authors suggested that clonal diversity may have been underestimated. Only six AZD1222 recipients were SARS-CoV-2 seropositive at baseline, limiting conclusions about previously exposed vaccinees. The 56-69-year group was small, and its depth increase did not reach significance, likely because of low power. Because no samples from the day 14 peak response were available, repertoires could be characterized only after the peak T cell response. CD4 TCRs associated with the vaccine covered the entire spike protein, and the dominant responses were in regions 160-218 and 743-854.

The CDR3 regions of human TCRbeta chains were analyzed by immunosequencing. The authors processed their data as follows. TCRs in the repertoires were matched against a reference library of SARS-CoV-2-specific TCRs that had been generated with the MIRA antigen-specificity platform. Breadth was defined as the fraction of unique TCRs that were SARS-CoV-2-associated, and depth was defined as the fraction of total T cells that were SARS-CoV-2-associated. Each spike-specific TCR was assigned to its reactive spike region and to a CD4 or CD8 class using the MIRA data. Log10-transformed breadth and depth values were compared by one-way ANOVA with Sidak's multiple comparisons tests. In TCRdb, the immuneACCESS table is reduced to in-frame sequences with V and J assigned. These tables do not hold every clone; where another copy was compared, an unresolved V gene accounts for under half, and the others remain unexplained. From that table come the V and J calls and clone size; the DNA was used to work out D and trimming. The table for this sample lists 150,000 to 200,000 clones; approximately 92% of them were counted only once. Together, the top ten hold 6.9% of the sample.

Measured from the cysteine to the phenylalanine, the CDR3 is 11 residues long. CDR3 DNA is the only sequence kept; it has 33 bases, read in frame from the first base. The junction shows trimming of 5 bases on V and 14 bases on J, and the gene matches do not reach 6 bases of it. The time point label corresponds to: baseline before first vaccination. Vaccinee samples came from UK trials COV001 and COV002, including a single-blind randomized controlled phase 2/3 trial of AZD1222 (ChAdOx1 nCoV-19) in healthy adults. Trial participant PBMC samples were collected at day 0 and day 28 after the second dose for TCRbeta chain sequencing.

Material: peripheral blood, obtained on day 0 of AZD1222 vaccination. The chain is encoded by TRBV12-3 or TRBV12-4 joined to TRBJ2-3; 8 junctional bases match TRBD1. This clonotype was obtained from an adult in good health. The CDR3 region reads CASSRTGFLYF. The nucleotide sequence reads TGTGCCAGCAGTAGGACAGGGTTTTTGTATTTT.